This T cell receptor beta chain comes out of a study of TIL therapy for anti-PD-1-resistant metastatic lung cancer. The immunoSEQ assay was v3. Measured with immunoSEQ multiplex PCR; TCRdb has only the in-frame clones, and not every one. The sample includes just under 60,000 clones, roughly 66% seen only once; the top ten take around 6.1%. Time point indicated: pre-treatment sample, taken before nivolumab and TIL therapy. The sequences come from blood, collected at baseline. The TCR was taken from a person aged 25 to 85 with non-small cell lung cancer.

This chain's CDR3 is CASSQRQGGTEAFF. The CDR3 nucleotides read TGTGCCAGCAGCCAAAGACAGGGAGGGACTGAAGCTTTCTTT. The V call is TRBV5-5, the J call TRBJ1-1, with 7 bases that match TRBD1. The CDR3 contains 14 residues. V shed 4 bases and J 5 bases; nucleotides not matched to a gene: 8. Per the germline V gene, CDR1 is SGHKS and CDR2 is YYEKEE (reference sequence).